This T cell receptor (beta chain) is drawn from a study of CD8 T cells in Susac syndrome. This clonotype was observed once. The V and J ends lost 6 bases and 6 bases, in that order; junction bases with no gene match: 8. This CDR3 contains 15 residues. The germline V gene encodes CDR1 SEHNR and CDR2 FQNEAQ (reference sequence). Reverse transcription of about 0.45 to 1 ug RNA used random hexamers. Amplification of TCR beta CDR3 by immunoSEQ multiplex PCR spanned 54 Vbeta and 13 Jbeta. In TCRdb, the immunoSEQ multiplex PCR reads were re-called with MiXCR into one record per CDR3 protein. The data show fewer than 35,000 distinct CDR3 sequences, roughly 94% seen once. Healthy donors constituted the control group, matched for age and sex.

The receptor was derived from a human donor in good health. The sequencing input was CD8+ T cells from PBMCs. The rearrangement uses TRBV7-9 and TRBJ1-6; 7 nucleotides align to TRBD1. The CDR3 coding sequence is TGTGCCAGCAGGACTGGACAGGCGATTAATTCACCCCTCCACTTT. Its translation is CASRTGQAINSPLHF.